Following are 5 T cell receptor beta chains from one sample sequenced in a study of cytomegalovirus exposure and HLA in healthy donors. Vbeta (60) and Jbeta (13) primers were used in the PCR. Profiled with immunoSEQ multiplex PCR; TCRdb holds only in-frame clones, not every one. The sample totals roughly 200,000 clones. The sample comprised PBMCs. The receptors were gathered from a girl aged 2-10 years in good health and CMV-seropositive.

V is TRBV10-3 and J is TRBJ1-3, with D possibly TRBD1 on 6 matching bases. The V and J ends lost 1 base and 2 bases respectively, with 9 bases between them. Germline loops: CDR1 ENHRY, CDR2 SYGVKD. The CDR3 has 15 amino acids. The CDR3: CAISEYTGTGNTIYF. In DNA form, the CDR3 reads TGTGCCATCAGTGAGTACACAGGGACTGGAAACACCATATATTTT.

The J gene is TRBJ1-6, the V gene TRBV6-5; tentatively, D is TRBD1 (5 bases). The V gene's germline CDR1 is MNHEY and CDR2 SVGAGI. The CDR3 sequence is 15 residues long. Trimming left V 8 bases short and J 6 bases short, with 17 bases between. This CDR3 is CASSSLGGVNSPLHF. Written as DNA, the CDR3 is TGTGCCAGCTCCTCCCTTGGGGGGGTTAATTCACCCCTCCACTTT.

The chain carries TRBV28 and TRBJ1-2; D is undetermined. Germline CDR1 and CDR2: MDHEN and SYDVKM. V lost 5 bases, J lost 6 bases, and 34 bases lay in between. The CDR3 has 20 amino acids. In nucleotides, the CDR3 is TGTGCCAGCAGTCCCCGTGTCCTAAAGGCGGCATCACCGACTAGGGATGGCTACACCTTC. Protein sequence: CASSPRVLKAASPTRDGYTF.

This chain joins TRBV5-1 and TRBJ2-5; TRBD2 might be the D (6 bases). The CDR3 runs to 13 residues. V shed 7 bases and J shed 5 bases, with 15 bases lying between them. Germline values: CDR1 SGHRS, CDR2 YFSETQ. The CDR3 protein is CASRGGGVETQYF. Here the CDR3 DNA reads TGCGCCAGCCGAGGAGGAGGGGTTGAGACCCAGTACTTC.

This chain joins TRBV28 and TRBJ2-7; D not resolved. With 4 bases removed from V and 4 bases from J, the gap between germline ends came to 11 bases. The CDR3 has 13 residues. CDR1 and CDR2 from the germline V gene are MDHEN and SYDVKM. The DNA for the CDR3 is TGTGCCAGCAGTTCCCCGCAAGCATACGAGCAGTACTTC. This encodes CASSSPQAYEQYF.